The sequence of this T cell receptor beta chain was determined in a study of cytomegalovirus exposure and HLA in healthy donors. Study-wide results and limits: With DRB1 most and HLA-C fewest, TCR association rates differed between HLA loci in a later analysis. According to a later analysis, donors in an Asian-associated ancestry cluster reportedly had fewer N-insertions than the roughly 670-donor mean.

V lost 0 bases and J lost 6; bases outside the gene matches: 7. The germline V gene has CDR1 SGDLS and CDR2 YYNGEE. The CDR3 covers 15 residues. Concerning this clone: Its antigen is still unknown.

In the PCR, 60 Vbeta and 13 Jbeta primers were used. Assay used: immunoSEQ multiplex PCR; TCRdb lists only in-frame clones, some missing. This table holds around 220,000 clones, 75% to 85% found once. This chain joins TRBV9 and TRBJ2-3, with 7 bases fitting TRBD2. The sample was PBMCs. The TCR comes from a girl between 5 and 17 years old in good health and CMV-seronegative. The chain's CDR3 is CASSVGGGTRDTQYF. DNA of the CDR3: TGTGCCAGCAGCGTAGGGGGGGGTACGAGGGATACGCAGTATTTT.